Listed below are T cell receptor beta chains from one sample, sequenced in a study of shared clonotypes between healthy human individuals. Only in-frame clones appear in the TCRdb table, and some are missing; sequencing was by immunoSEQ multiplex PCR. The data contain hundreds of thousands of clones, 90% to 96% of them singletons. Sequencing was done on a sample of naive CD4+ T cells sorted from blood. Every receptor here comes from a woman younger than 45 in good health. Both conserved end residues are part of each CDR3. Fields, in order: V gene, CDR3 length, J gene, CDR3 protein.

V gene: TRBV28
CDR3 length: 12
J gene: TRBJ2-3
CDR3 protein: CASSLEIDTQYF

V gene: TRBV4-1
CDR3 length: 17
J gene: TRBJ2-2
CDR3 protein: CASSQYGRTTNTGELFF

V gene: TRBV4-2
CDR3 length: 19
J gene: TRBJ2-1
CDR3 protein: CASSQATGTSGNDYNEQFF

V gene: TRBV7-2
CDR3 length: 14
J gene: TRBJ2-7
CDR3 protein: CASSFAGGPDEQYF

V gene: TRBV23-1
CDR3 length: 13
J gene: TRBJ1-1
CDR3 protein: CASRQGMNTEAFF

V gene: TRBV27
CDR3 length: 17
J gene: TRBJ1-1
CDR3 protein: CASSTPDRARGRTEAFF

V gene: TRBV7-9
CDR3 length: 13
J gene: TRBJ1-1
CDR3 protein: CASSFGGNTEAFF

V gene: TRBV28
CDR3 length: 12
J gene: TRBJ1-1
CDR3 protein: CASRTERRGAFF

V gene: TRBV18
CDR3 length: 13
J gene: TRBJ1-5
CDR3 protein: CASSPRVDQPQHF

V gene: TRBV18
CDR3 length: 13
J gene: .
CDR3 protein: CASSPPLLYEQYF

V gene: TRBV2
CDR3 length: 15
J gene: TRBJ2-2
CDR3 protein: CASSVASGYTGELFF

V gene: TRBV10-2
CDR3 length: 13
J gene: TRBJ1-1
CDR3 protein: CASSENQNTEAFF

V gene: TRBV19
CDR3 length: 15
J gene: TRBJ2-1
CDR3 protein: CASSTRQGGSNEQFF

V gene: TRBV7-9
CDR3 length: 14
J gene: TRBJ1-5
CDR3 protein: CASSLQGGDQPQHF

V gene: TRBV7-9
CDR3 length: 18
J gene: TRBJ1-3
CDR3 protein: CASSPPGTGVSSGNTIYF

V gene: TRBV19
CDR3 length: 15
J gene: TRBJ2-1
CDR3 protein: CASSTIAETYNEQFF

V gene: TRBV5-1
CDR3 length: 14
J gene: TRBJ2-3
CDR3 protein: CASSWGQNTDTQYF

V gene: TRBV2
CDR3 length: 12
J gene: TRBJ2-7
CDR3 protein: CASKRRGYEQYF

V gene: TRBV5-4
CDR3 length: 17
J gene: TRBJ1-2
CDR3 protein: CASSFGGTGVGDYGYTF

V gene: TRBV28
CDR3 length: 15
J gene: TRBJ2-2
CDR3 protein: CASSSRLADTGELFF

V gene: TRBV5-1
CDR3 length: 12
J gene: TRBJ2-4
CDR3 protein: CASSFNREVHYF

V gene: TRBV28
CDR3 length: 13
J gene: TRBJ2-7
CDR3 protein: CASNSGTPYEQYF

V gene: TRBV29-1
CDR3 length: 12
J gene: TRBJ1-2
CDR3 protein: CTSEGLPGGYTF

V gene: TRBV5-1
CDR3 length: 13
J gene: TRBJ2-5
CDR3 protein: CASKTGGAETQYF

V gene: TRBV28
CDR3 length: 15
J gene: TRBJ2-6
CDR3 protein: CASSSQGSGANVLTF

V gene: TRBV4-1
CDR3 length: 13
J gene: TRBJ1-5
CDR3 protein: CASSQFSNQPQHF

V gene: TRBV19
CDR3 length: 13
J gene: TRBJ1-4
CDR3 protein: CASSLRDYEKLFF

V gene: TRBV28
CDR3 length: 18
J gene: TRBJ1-5
CDR3 protein: CASSIPGTGAYSNQPQHF

V gene: TRBV2
CDR3 length: 16
J gene: TRBJ2-6
CDR3 protein: CASSFSGVSGANVLTF

V gene: TRBV5-1
CDR3 length: 16
J gene: TRBJ2-2
CDR3 protein: CASSRDRFRRGGELFF

V gene: TRBV11-2
CDR3 length: 13
J gene: TRBJ2-1
CDR3 protein: CASTRGLEDEQFF

V gene: TRBV9
CDR3 length: 17
J gene: TRBJ2-1
CDR3 protein: CASSVALLGSSYNEQFF

V gene: TRBV11-3
CDR3 length: 16
J gene: TRBJ1-3
CDR3 protein: CASSLVPGAVGNTIYF

V gene: TRBV18
CDR3 length: 13
J gene: TRBJ1-1
CDR3 protein: CASSPGPGTEAFF

V gene: TRBV29-1
CDR3 length: 12
J gene: TRBJ2-2
CDR3 protein: CSFLVNTGELFF

V gene: TRBV7-2
CDR3 length: 13
J gene: TRBJ2-5
CDR3 protein: CASSLGVAETQYF

V gene: TRBV27
CDR3 length: 16
J gene: TRBJ2-1
CDR3 protein: CASLPGGLDPWSEQFF

V gene: TRBV18
CDR3 length: 19
J gene: TRBJ1-1
CDR3 protein: CASSPITTGLTLRNTEAFF

V gene: TRBV11-2
CDR3 length: 12
J gene: TRBJ2-1
CDR3 protein: CASSSDLYEQFF

V gene: TRBV18
CDR3 length: 17
J gene: TRBJ1-1
CDR3 protein: CASSPTVPPPSNTEAFF

V gene: TRBV4-1
CDR3 length: 16
J gene: TRBJ2-4
CDR3 protein: CASSHGRAFTKNIQYF

V gene: TRBV19
CDR3 length: 11
J gene: TRBJ1-1
CDR3 protein: CASSRSLEAFF

V gene: TRBV30
CDR3 length: 16
J gene: TRBJ1-5
CDR3 protein: CAWSVGGQAGFQPQHF

V gene: TRBV18
CDR3 length: 15
J gene: TRBJ1-1
CDR3 protein: CASSPRDSPNTEAFF

V gene: TRBV28
CDR3 length: 14
J gene: TRBJ1-2
CDR3 protein: CASKPGQAIYGYTF

V gene: TRBV19
CDR3 length: 11
J gene: TRBJ2-3
CDR3 protein: CARGGRDTQYF

V gene: TRBV7-2
CDR3 length: 13
J gene: TRBJ1-2
CDR3 protein: CASSLGGDYGYTF

V gene: TRBV10-1
CDR3 length: 14
J gene: .
CDR3 protein: CASSPGHGPDEQYF